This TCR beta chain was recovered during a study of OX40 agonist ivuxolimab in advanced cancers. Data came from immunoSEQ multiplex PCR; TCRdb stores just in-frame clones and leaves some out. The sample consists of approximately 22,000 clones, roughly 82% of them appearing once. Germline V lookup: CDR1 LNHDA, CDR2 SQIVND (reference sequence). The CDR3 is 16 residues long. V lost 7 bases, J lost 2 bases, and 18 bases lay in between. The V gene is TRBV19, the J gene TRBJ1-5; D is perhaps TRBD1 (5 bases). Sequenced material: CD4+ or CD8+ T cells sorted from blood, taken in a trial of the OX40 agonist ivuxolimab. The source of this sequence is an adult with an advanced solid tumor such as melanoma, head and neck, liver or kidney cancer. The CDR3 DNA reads TGTGCCAGTAATGCAGTTTCGGGCAGGGGCAATCAGCCCCAGCATTTT. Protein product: CASNAVSGRGNQPQHF.